The 28 T cell receptor beta chains below were found in one sample sequenced in a study of blood T cell repertoires in COVID-19. The method was immunoSEQ multiplex PCR; TCRdb's version includes in-frame clones alone and lacks a portion of them. The sample includes 190,000 or so clones, roughly 89% of them seen just once. Sequencing was done on a sample of peripheral blood. The receptors come from a woman aged 18-30 years who had recovered from COVID-19.

For the CDR3, the DNA is TGTGCCACCATACAGGGGCACCGGGGCACAGATACGCAGTATTTT. Its translation: CATIQGHRGTDTQYF. V and J are TRBV19 and TRBJ2-3; 7 nucleotides agree with TRBD1. CDR1 and CDR2 (germline): LNHDA, SQIVND (reference sequence). V lost 10 bases to trimming and J lost 1 base; unmatched junction nucleotides: 11. The CDR3 totals 15 residues.

This chain links TRBV5-4 with TRBJ2-1, with D possibly matching TRBD1 (5 bases). Trimming left V 4 bases short and J 4 bases short, with 18 bases between. Germline V gene lookup returns CDR1 SGHNT and CDR2 YYREEE (reference sequence). This CDR3 comprises 16 residues. CDR3 bases: TGTGCCAGCAGCCTCATCTCAGGGAATCAGTACAATGAGCAGTTCTTC. Translated, it gives CASSLISGNQYNEQFF.

The J gene is TRBJ2-1, the V gene TRBV7-2, with TRBD2 matching 11 bases. This CDR3 comprises 16 residues. CDR1 and CDR2 from the germline V gene are SGHTA and FQGNSA. V was clipped by 2 bases and J by 5 bases; unmatched bases: 5. The CDR3 reads CASSLIAGGLDNEQFF. As DNA, the CDR3 is TGTGCCAGCAGCTTAATAGCGGGGGGGCTCGACAATGAGCAGTTCTTC.

The chain is built from TRBV9 and TRBJ1-1; D call uncertain. The V end lost 4 bases, the J end lost 5 bases, and 12 bases lay between the germline ends. The CDR3 spans 13 residues. Germline V gene data show CDR1 as SGDLS and CDR2 as YYNGEE. The CDR3 DNA sequence: TGTGCCAGCAGCCCAGAAGGGAGGACTGAAGCTTTCTTT. Translating it yields CASSPEGRTEAFF.

J is TRBJ2-5 and V is TRBV7-9; maybe TRBD2 (6 bases). The CDR3 sequence is 13 residues long. V lost 1 base, J lost 5 bases, and 8 bases lay in between. The germline gives CDR1 SEHNR, CDR2 FQNEAQ (reference sequence). This CDR3 reads CASSLGLVETQYF. As DNA, the CDR3 is TGTGCCAGCAGCTTAGGACTAGTGGAGACCCAGTACTTC.

The rearrangement uses TRBV18 and TRBJ2-7; TRBD2 is a possible D gene (5 bases). V dropped 2 bases and J dropped 0 bases, with 8 bases sitting between them. Germline assignment: CDR1 KGHSH and CDR2 LQKENI. This CDR3 comprises 14 residues. The CDR3 here is CASSPSRDSYEQYV. In nucleotides, the CDR3 is TGTGCCAGCTCACCAAGCCGGGACTCCTACGAGCAGTACGTC.

The chain links TRBV11-1 to TRBJ1-1; no clear D gene. V lost 5 bases to trimming and J lost 0 bases, with 13 bases between them. There are 15 residues in the CDR3. CDR1 and CDR2 (germline): SGHAT, FQDESV (reference sequence). CDR3 nucleotide sequence: TGTGCCAGCAGCCCACGGCCAGACATGAACACTGAAGCTTTCTTT. Its translation: CASSPRPDMNTEAFF. Looking up the rest from reference TRBV11-1 and TRBJ1-1 gives the full variable domain: EAEVAQSPRYKITEKSQAVAFWCDPISGHATLYWYRQILGQGPELLVQFQDESVVDDSQLPKDRFSAERLKGVDSTLKIQPAELGDSAMYLCASSPRPDMNTEAFFGQGTRLTVV.

V usage is TRBV6-5 and J usage is TRBJ1-5, with 8 bases fitting TRBD1. There are 15 residues in the CDR3. The junction had 8 bases not matched to a gene; V was cut back by 6 bases and J by 4 bases. Germline-derived CDR1 and CDR2 are MNHEY and SVGAGI. The CDR3 DNA sequence: TGTGCCAGCAGCCCGACAGGGGAGGGGAATCAGCCCCAGCATTTT. Translating it yields CASSPTGEGNQPQHF.

The chain is built from TRBV24-1 and TRBJ2-6, with TRBD1 identical over 8 bases. Losses at the gene ends were 2 bases for V and 4 bases for J; bases not matched to a gene: 6. Germline CDR1 and CDR2: KGHDR and SFDVKD. The CDR3 contains 17 residues. DNA of the CDR3: TGTGCCACCAGTGATTATCAGGGGGCGCTCGGGGCCAACGTCCTGACTTTC. This gives the protein CATSDYQGALGANVLTF.

V and J are TRBV7-8 and TRBJ1-3, with a possible D match to TRBD1 (5 bases). CDR3 length: 16 amino acids. V was clipped by 2 bases and J by 2 bases, with 13 bases between them. Looked up from germline, CDR1 is SGHVS and CDR2 is FQNEAQ. This CDR3 reads CASSLISGGAGNTIYF. The CDR3 DNA follows: TGTGCCAGCAGCTTAATCTCCGGAGGGGCTGGAAACACCATATATTTT.

The rearrangement uses TRBV15 and TRBJ1-5; 7 bases are a match to TRBD1. J gave up 0 bases and V 3 bases, and 11 bases lay outside the gene matches. CDR3 size: 18 residues. Germline-derived CDR1 and CDR2 are LNHNV and YYDKDF (reference sequence). The CDR3 spells CATSRVRTGLYSNQPQHF. CDR3 DNA: TGTGCCACCAGCAGGGTCCGGACAGGCCTCTATAGCAATCAGCCCCAGCATTTT.

The chain carries TRBV2 and TRBJ2-1; D unclear. V lost 10 bases, J lost 9 bases, and 13 bases lay in between. The CDR3 spans 11 residues. From germline, CDR1 is SNHLY and CDR2 FYNNEI. The CDR3 spells CATTPSSEQFF. In nucleotides, the CDR3 is TGTGCCACCACACCTTCTAGTGAGCAGTTCTTC.

The chain combines TRBV25-1 with TRBJ1-2, with D possibly being TRBD1 (6 bases). CDR3 length: 17 amino acids. Germline V gives CDR1 MGHDK, CDR2 SYGVNS. V lost 6 bases and J 0 bases, leaving 20 bases between the germline ends. The CDR3 spells CASSPFGQRNPNYGYTF. The CDR3 DNA is TGTGCCAGCAGCCCTTTCGGACAGCGCAATCCTAACTATGGCTACACCTTC.

To note about this clone: The same CDR3 is also encoded by other DNA sequences in this sample. CDR3 in amino acids: CATSRGTGATDTQYF. DNA of the CDR3: TGTGCCACCAGCAGGGGGACAGGGGCCACAGATACGCAGTATTTT. The chain has TRBV15 and TRBJ2-3; TRBD1 agrees at 10 bases. Looked up from germline, CDR1 is LNHNV and CDR2 is YYDKDF (reference sequence). J lost 2 bases, V lost 3 bases, and 2 bases had no gene match. The CDR3 is made up of 15 amino acids.

The chain links TRBV6-5 to TRBJ2-7; a weak D match, TRBD2 (7 bases). The CDR3 is 16 amino acids. The V and J ends lost 0 bases and 5 bases respectively, with 17 bases between them. Germline V gene lookup returns CDR1 MNHEY and CDR2 SVGAGI. The CDR3 DNA reads TGTGCCAGCAGTTACTCGTACGGGGGGCCTTCGCACGAGCAGTACTTC. Translating gives CASSYSYGGPSHEQYF.

V is TRBV27 and J is TRBJ1-2, with D unclear. V was shortened by 2 bases and J by 3 bases, with 7 bases between the two germline ends. The CDR3 spans 13 residues. Germline assignment: CDR1 MNHEY and CDR2 SMNVEV (reference sequence). CDR3 coding DNA: TGTGCCAGCAGTTTACACCGAGACTATGGCTACACCTTC. It encodes CASSLHRDYGYTF.

CDR3: CASSAGLAGVNEQFF. In DNA, the CDR3 is TGTGCCAGCAGCGCAGGACTAGCGGGGGTCAATGAGCAGTTCTTC. The chain uses TRBV5-5 and TRBJ2-1, with 13 bases identical to TRBD2. The length of the CDR3 is 15 residues. V lost 4 bases to trimming and J lost 6 bases; unmatched junction nucleotides: 4. Germline V gives CDR1 SGHKS, CDR2 YYEKEE (reference sequence).

The gene calls are TRBV6-5 and TRBJ2-5; 7 bases map to TRBD1. J was trimmed by 2 bases and V by 0 bases; bases with no gene match: 6. The CDR3 loop spans 16 amino acids. The germline gives CDR1 MNHEY, CDR2 SVGAGI. The CDR3 nucleotides are TGTGCCAGCAGTTACTCAGGGGGCAGGGGGCAAGAGACCCAGTACTTC. Its protein product is CASSYSGGRGQETQYF.

V gene TRBV2 combines with J gene TRBJ2-1; 7 positions match TRBD2. The CDR3 loop spans 15 amino acids. Germline V gene data show CDR1 as SNHLY and CDR2 as FYNNEI. With 5 bases clipped from V and 8 bases from J, the junction kept 12 bases outside the gene matches. The CDR3 loop reads CASSLADITSDEQFF. In DNA, the CDR3 is TGTGCCAGCAGTCTAGCGGATATCACGTCTGATGAGCAGTTCTTC.

V usage is TRBV27 and J usage is TRBJ2-7; D might be TRBD2 (6 bases). V dropped 2 bases and J dropped 3 bases, with 17 bases sitting between them. The CDR3 length is 16 residues. CDR1 and CDR2 from the germline V gene are MNHEY and SMNVEV (reference sequence). The CDR3 DNA follows: TGTGCCAGCAGTTTACGAGGGACGCCCGGGGGCTACGAGCAGTACTTC. Its protein product is CASSLRGTPGGYEQYF.

V usage is TRBV4-1 and J usage is TRBJ2-1; D is possibly TRBD2 (5 bases). The V end lost 4 bases, the J end lost 8 bases, and 21 bases lay between the germline ends. Per germline, CDR1 MGHRA and CDR2 YSYEKL. The CDR3 is 16 amino acids. The CDR3 reads CASSRSLWLATYEQFF. CDR3 DNA: TGCGCCAGCAGCCGGTCTTTATGGCTAGCCACATATGAGCAGTTCTTC.

Notes on this clone: Other DNA sequences within the sample encode an identical CDR3. The chain is built from TRBV24-1 and TRBJ2-7, with 10 bases lining up with TRBD1. The CDR3 is made up of 15 amino acids. Per germline, CDR1 KGHDR and CDR2 SFDVKD. V shed 3 bases, J shed 3 bases, and the junction held 4 bases outside the gene matches. DNA of the CDR3: TGTGCCACCAGTGATGGACAGGGGGAAAACTACGAGCAGTACTTC. Amino acid sequence: CATSDGQGENYEQYF.

This clone was seen at least ten times. The rearrangement links TRBV6-2 or TRBV6-3 to TRBJ1-1, with D hard to call. The CDR3 has 13 amino acids. CDR1 is MNHEY, CDR2 SVGEGT, per germline. The V end lost 4 bases, the J end lost 6 bases, and 12 bases lay between the germline ends. The CDR3 loop is CASSFGVEAEAFF. CDR3 coding DNA: TGTGCCAGCAGTTTCGGGGTGGAGGCTGAAGCTTTCTTT.

The V call is TRBV18, the J call TRBJ2-1, with TRBD2 identical over 12 bases. CDR1 is KGHSH, CDR2 LQKENI, per germline. J gave up 3 bases and V 1 base, and 4 bases lay outside the gene matches. The CDR3 consists of 17 residues. The CDR3 reads CASSPLASGGVYNEQFF. In nucleotides, the CDR3 is TGTGCCAGCTCACCACTGGCTAGCGGGGGGGTCTACAATGAGCAGTTCTTC.

This clone was seen a single time. The V gene is TRBV10-2, the J gene TRBJ2-5, with TRBD2 matching over 8 bases. Germline trimming cut 7 bases from V and 3 bases from J; bases unmatched to any gene: 7. This CDR3 is built from 14 residues. Germline CDR1 and CDR2: WSHSY and SAAADI. The CDR3 sequence: CASTEISGEETQYF. For the CDR3, the DNA is TGCGCCAGCACCGAAATTAGCGGGGAAGAGACCCAGTACTTC.

This chain joins TRBV7-2 and TRBJ1-2; 7 positions match TRBD1. Germline lookup yields CDR1 SGHTA and CDR2 FQGNSA. V trimming: 5 bases; J trimming: 7 bases; junction bases outside the gene matches: 10. The CDR3 spans 14 residues. The chain's CDR3 is CASSQREGALGYTF. The CDR3 nucleotides read TGTGCCAGCAGCCAACGGGAGGGGGCGCTTGGCTACACCTTC.

The chain links TRBV6-2 or TRBV6-3 to TRBJ2-1; TRBD2 matches 10 bases. CDR1 is MNHEY and CDR2 is SVGEGT in the germline V gene. V shed 4 bases and J 5 bases; nucleotides not matched to a gene: 5. The CDR3 runs 15 residues. The DNA of the CDR3 is TGTGCCAGCAGTTTCCCCGGACTAGCGGACAATGAGCAGTTCTTC. Its protein product is CASSFPGLADNEQFF.

This clone was counted a few times. The rearrangement joins TRBV5-1 to TRBJ2-5; D is perhaps TRBD2 (7 bases). The CDR3 sequence is 17 residues long. V was cut by 0 bases and J by 5 bases, with 20 bases left in between. From germline, CDR1 is SGHRS and CDR2 YFSETQ. The CDR3 DNA sequence: TGCGCCAGCAGCTTGGCCCCGGGGGGCGCAGATGGGGAGACCCAGTACTTC. Translation gives CASSLAPGGADGETQYF.